This entry features one T cell receptor beta chain sequence. The sample originates from a study of T cell changes during pregnancy in multiple sclerosis. Sequenced by immunoSEQ multiplex PCR; TCRdb stores in-frame clones only, minus some. Among approximately 98,000 clones, 92% were seen once, and the ten largest hold approximately 2%. The V segment lost 0 bases and the J segment 9 bases; nucleotides outside the gene matches: 2. Germline V gives CDR1 MNHEY, CDR2 SVGAGI. The CDR3 runs 14 residues. J is TRBJ1-6 and V is TRBV6-5; 7 bases map to TRBD1. The specimen was peripheral blood, collected after pregnancy. The receptor comes from a female donor in good health, enrolled as a control in a pregnancy study. The CDR3 DNA is TGTGCCAGCAGTTACTCGACAGGGATTTCACCCCTCCACTTT. This translates into CASSYSTGISPLHF.